Listed below are T cell receptor beta chains from one sample, sequenced in a study of monozygotic twins with inflammatory bowel disease. Reprocessing the 5' RACE reads, TCRdb reports a single entry for every CDR3 protein and omits DNA. Recorded for this sample: approximately 210,000 distinct CDR3 sequences. The sample taken for sequencing was blood. Receptors originate from a human donor with ulcerative colitis or Crohn's disease, or a healthy co-twin of an affected twin (not recorded which). Both conserved end residues are part of each CDR3.

CDR3: CASKSPGSYEQYF
J: TRBJ2-7
V: TRBV10-2

CDR3: CASSLFGSTGELFF
J: TRBJ2-2
V: TRBV11-2

CDR3: CSVETPGTDTQYF
J: TRBJ2-3
V: TRBV29-1

CDR3: CASSYGRVLDNEQFF
J: TRBJ2-1
V: TRBV6-5

CDR3: CASSESPTSTDTQYF
J: TRBJ2-3
V: TRBV6-1

CDR3: CSASIRQGAFNGYTF
J: TRBJ1-2
V: TRBV20-1

CDR3: CASTNRGLGTEAFF
J: TRBJ1-1
V: TRBV6-6

CDR3: CASSRDRTNTGELFF
J: TRBJ2-2
V: TRBV7-8

CDR3: CASSQDYSNQPQHF
J: TRBJ1-5
V: TRBV3-1

CDR3: CASSPPDSTDTQYF
J: TRBJ2-3
V: TRBV5-1

CDR3: CASSVRGLSTDTQYF
J: TRBJ2-3
V: TRBV12-3/TRBV12-4

CDR3: CASSLEFPLWGNTIYF
J: TRBJ1-3
V: TRBV5-5

CDR3: CASSPLGGIYGYTF
J: TRBJ1-2
V: TRBV3-1

CDR3: CASSEGQGGELFF
J: TRBJ2-2
V: TRBV6-1

CDR3: CSAATETYGYTF
J: TRBJ1-2
V: TRBV20-1

CDR3: CSAREEEWGARGDTQYF
J: TRBJ2-3
V: TRBV20-1

CDR3: CSATPGGVTEAFF
J: TRBJ1-1
V: TRBV20-1

CDR3: CASSLSPGAGDGYTF
J: TRBJ1-2
V: TRBV7-9

CDR3: CSAILRTSGRNEQFF
J: TRBJ2-1
V: TRBV20-1

CDR3: CASSTHRSSGGYTGELFF
J: TRBJ2-2
V: TRBV19

CDR3: CSVEERSGSSSGANVLTF
J: TRBJ2-6
V: TRBV29-1

CDR3: CASSFPQGSSYEQYF
J: TRBJ2-7
V: TRBV28

CDR3: CASSSMTGANQPQHF
J: TRBJ1-5
V: TRBV18

CDR3: CASSLDRVQNIQYF
J: TRBJ2-4
V: TRBV5-1

CDR3: CASSHEPGEGRSPLHF
J: TRBJ1-6
V: TRBV4-3

CDR3: CASSLEGQGTYGYTF
J: TRBJ1-2
V: TRBV5-1

CDR3: CASSVDSDPYEQYF
J: TRBJ2-7
V: TRBV9

CDR3: CASSFGDQPQHF
J: TRBJ1-5
V: TRBV13

CDR3: CASSLDSGEYNEQFF
J: TRBJ2-1
V: TRBV11-2

CDR3: CASSYTPGGGRTYEQYF
J: TRBJ2-7
V: TRBV6-2/TRBV6-3

CDR3: CAISEGGNQPQHF
J: TRBJ1-5
V: TRBV10-3

CDR3: CASSLGLAGGIQETQYF
J: TRBJ2-5
V: TRBV5-1

CDR3: CASSFHRSEQFF
J: TRBJ2-1
V: TRBV12-3/TRBV12-4

CDR3: CSVVWGTDTQYF
J: TRBJ2-3
V: TRBV29-1

CDR3: CASSPDRALGGEQFF
J: TRBJ2-1
V: TRBV4-3

CDR3: CASSYRSGTGSYEQYF
J: TRBJ2-7
V: TRBV6-2/TRBV6-3